The clone carrying this T cell receptor (beta chain) turned up a few times. This CDR3 is 14 amino acids long. V lost 4 bases and J lost 9, with 17 bases in between. CDR1 is SGHRS, CDR2 YFSETQ, per germline. TCRdb passed the 5' RACE reads through MiXCR, listing each CDR3 protein once. The sample lists about 46,000 distinct CDR3 sequences; around 28% were seen once. This TCR was recovered from a female donor with breast cancer. This chain joins TRBV5-1 and TRBJ2-1; weak D call: TRBD1 (5 bases). The sequenced sample was naive CD4+ T cells sorted from blood. Subset specified: naive CD4+ T cells, CD4+CD45RA+CD25-. The CDR3 nucleotides read TGCGCCAGCAGCCCTGGGGAATCTAGGGGTGAGCAGTTCTTC. Protein: CASSPGESRGEQFF.